This T cell receptor beta chain was sequenced during a study of identical twins. Study-wide points: Conclusions rested on cross-sectional statistics rather than following the same donors. Model-predicted out-of-frame TCR alpha sharing fell below observed values in monozygotic twins.

TCRdb reanalysed the 5' RACE reads using MiXCR and keeps one entry per CDR3 protein. The sample carries over 550,000 distinct CDR3 sequences, about 7% recorded once. There are a few counts of this clonotype. The antigen is unknown. V was trimmed by 5 bases and J by 5 bases, leaving 10 bases between them. This CDR3 spans 13 amino acids. These data were also reused for a study on yellow fever vaccine responses in identical twins.

This chain joins TRBV12-3 or TRBV12-4 and TRBJ2-1; D is undetermined. The sample consisted of PBMCs. The receptor's source is a woman under 30 in good health. CDR3 nucleotide sequence: TGTGCCAGCAGTCCCACCCTGAACAATGAGCAGTTCTTC. Amino acids: CASSPTLNNEQFF.